These T cell receptor beta chains were read from a single sample in a study of T cell responses to AZD1222 COVID-19 vaccine. Produced via immunoSEQ multiplex PCR; TCRdb's table is partial and in-frame only. The sample yields about 120,000 clones, around 90% seen once. The sample in question was peripheral blood, obtained on day 0 of AZD1222 vaccination. Receptors originate from an adult in good health. The CDR3 runs from the conserved cysteine through the conserved F or W. A D gene is named only where the DNA matches it firmly. The listing skips clone size in some rows; elsewhere it reads once, few, many or a size class.

J,D,V,length,size,DNA,CDR3
TRBJ1-1,TRBD1,TRBV30,12,NA,TGTGCCTGGGAGACAGGGAGTACTGAAGCTTTCTTT,CAWETGSTEAFF
TRBJ1-6,NA,TRBV9,14,NA,TGTGCCAGCAGCGTAGACGGACCCAATTCACCCCTCCACTTT,CASSVDGPNSPLHF
TRBJ1-1,NA,TRBV19,13,few,TGTGCCAGTAGTATTTGGGGAGTTGCTGAAGCTTTCTTT,CASSIWGVAEAFF
TRBJ1-3,NA,TRBV6-1,16,NA,TGTGCCAGCAGTGTACAACCCGAGAGCTCTGGAAACACCATATATTTT,CASSVQPESSGNTIYF
TRBJ1-2,NA,TRBV7-9,13,NA,TGTGCCAGCAGCCGCCAGGCTAGGGGTGGCTACACCTTC,CASSRQARGGYTF
TRBJ1-2,NA,TRBV19,13,NA,TGTGCCAGTAGTATTCCCACCTGGGGTGGCTACACCTTC,CASSIPTWGGYTF
TRBJ1-4,NA,TRBV19,13,NA,TGTGCCAGTAAGGTCAGTGCGCGCGAAAAACTGTTTTTT,CASKVSAREKLFF
TRBJ1-6,NA,TRBV25-1,17,NA,TGTGCCAGCAGTGGTTCACGCTCAAAAGCGAATAATTCACCCCTCCACTTT,CASSGSRSKANNSPLHF
TRBJ1-3,TRBD1,TRBV30,17,NA,TGTGCCTGGAGGGATCCGGGACAGAGATACTCTGGAAACACCATATATTTT,CAWRDPGQRYSGNTIYF
TRBJ1-2,NA,TRBV28,13,once,TGTGCCAGCAGTTTATCAGGGAAAGAAGGCTACACCTTC,CASSLSGKEGYTF
TRBJ1-1,NA,TRBV2,13,NA,TGTGCCACCACGAGGCAGCTGGATGGGGAAGCTTTCTTT,CATTRQLDGEAFF
TRBJ2-3,NA,TRBV10-3,16,NA,TGTGCCATCAGTGTGGGAGACGGTGCCAACACAGATACGCAGTATTTT,CAISVGDGANTDTQYF
TRBJ1-4,NA,TRBV15,15,NA,TGTGCCACCAGCGTAAGGACAGCGGGGAAGGAAAAACTGTTTTTT,CATSVRTAGKEKLFF
TRBJ1-5,NA,TRBV12-3/TRBV12-4,13,NA,TGTGCCAGCAGCATGGGGGGCAATCAGCCCCAGCATTTT,CASSMGGNQPQHF
TRBJ2-2,NA,TRBV7-3,15,NA,TGTGCCAGCAGCCCCCGGAGGGACCCGGGGGGGGAGCTGTTTTTT,CASSPRRDPGGELFF
TRBJ2-5,TRBD2,TRBV7-8,13,once,TGTGCCAGTAGCGGGAGGGCCACGGAGACCCAGTACTTC,CASSGRATETQYF
TRBJ1-2,NA,TRBV2,13,NA,TGTGCCAGCAGTGAATGGCTGTCCTATGGCTACACCTTC,CASSEWLSYGYTF
TRBJ2-3,TRBD1,TRBV20-1,10,NA,TGCAGTGCTAGGGGACAGGAGCAGTATTTT,CSARGQEQYF
TRBJ2-7,NA,TRBV6-6,14,once,TGTGCCAGCAGGGGCGATACCTCCATATACGAGCAGTACTTC,CASRGDTSIYEQYF
TRBJ1-1,NA,TRBV18,14,NA,TGTGCCAGCTCATCCTCCGGCAGGAACACTGAAGCTTTCTTT,CASSSSGRNTEAFF
TRBJ1-2,NA,TRBV5-4,13,once,TGTGCCAGCAGCTTGTCGGGGGCGAAGGGCTACACCTTC,CASSLSGAKGYTF
TRBJ2-3,NA,TRBV2,15,NA,TGTGCCACCTACGTACCCGAGGGGGGAGCAGATACGCAGTATTTT,CATYVPEGGADTQYF
TRBJ2-2,NA,TRBV19,15,NA,TGTGCCAGTAGTGCGACGGGGGCCCTCACCGGGGAGCTGTTTTTT,CASSATGALTGELFF
TRBJ2-7,TRBD2,TRBV19,14,NA,TGTGCCAGTAGTATGGGGACTAGCTTCCGCGAGCAGTACTTC,CASSMGTSFREQYF
TRBJ1-5,TRBD1,TRBV30,19,NA,TGTGCCTGGAGCGCCATGACAGGGGGCGCGGGAGCCAGCAATCAGCCCCAGCATTTT,CAWSAMTGGAGASNQPQHF
TRBJ1-6,NA,TRBV6-5,16,NA,TGTGCCAGCAGTTACCTAAGGCTTAGGGATAATTCACCCCTCCACTTT,CASSYLRLRDNSPLHF
TRBJ1-1,NA,TRBV14,12,NA,TGTGCCAGCAGTGGCTGGAACACTGAAGCTTTCTTT,CASSGWNTEAFF
TRBJ2-7,NA,TRBV2,13,NA,TGTGCCAGCAGTGGTACAGCTACCTACGAGCAGTACTTC,CASSGTATYEQYF
TRBJ2-7,NA,TRBV5-1,15,NA,TGCGCCAGCAGCCCCCAGGGTGAGAGGGCGTACGAGCAGTACTTC,CASSPQGERAYEQYF
TRBJ2-1,NA,TRBV5-4,14,NA,TGTGCCAGCAGTCGCGGGACAGACTCTTGGGAGCAGTTCTTC,CASSRGTDSWEQFF
TRBJ2-1,NA,TRBV6-5,12,NA,TGTGCCAGCAGCTCACTATACAATGAGCAGTTCTTC,CASSSLYNEQFF
TRBJ1-2,NA,TRBV7-9,12,NA,TGTGCCAGCAGCTTGGTTCTGTATGGCTACACCTTC,CASSLVLYGYTF
TRBJ1-1,NA,TRBV19,13,NA,TGTGCCAGTAGTATTGACACAGACACTGAAGCTTTCTTT,CASSIDTDTEAFF
TRBJ2-3,TRBD1,TRBV19,15,NA,TGTGCCACCACCCCCGGACAGGGGCTCACAGATACGCAGTATTTT,CATTPGQGLTDTQYF
TRBJ1-1,NA,TRBV13,14,NA,TGTGCCAGCAGCTCCTATACAAGGAACACTGAAGCTTTCTTT,CASSSYTRNTEAFF
TRBJ2-7,NA,TRBV14,15,NA,TGTGCCAGCAGCCAAGGCATCTCGAGGACCTACGAGCAGTACTTC,CASSQGISRTYEQYF
TRBJ2-7,TRBD2,TRBV5-1,13,few,TGCGCCAGCAGCTACAGCGGGAGCTACGAGCAGTACTTC,CASSYSGSYEQYF
TRBJ1-6,NA,TRBV19,15,NA,TGTGCCAGTAGCCGACAGGCTCAGGATAATTCACCCCTCCACTTT,CASSRQAQDNSPLHF
TRBJ1-1,NA,TRBV7-9,14,NA,TGTGCCAGCAGCCCCCGCGCCATGAACACTGAAGCTTTCTTT,CASSPRAMNTEAFF
TRBJ1-4,NA,TRBV13,15,NA,TGTGCCAGCAGCTTACGCCGTGGAACTTATGAAAAACTGTTTTTT,CASSLRRGTYEKLFF
TRBJ1-1,NA,TRBV7-9,12,NA,TGTGCCAGCAGCCCTTGGAGCACTGAAGCTTTCTTT,CASSPWSTEAFF
TRBJ2-1,TRBD1,TRBV7-3,15,NA,TGTGCCAGCAGCGGACAGGGGGCAAGGAATAATGAGCAGTTCTTC,CASSGQGARNNEQFF
TRBJ2-5,NA,TRBV30,15,NA,TGTGCCTGGAGTGAAACGCGTGGGTTCGGGGAGACCCAGTACTTC,CAWSETRGFGETQYF
TRBJ1-2,NA,TRBV28,12,NA,TGTGCCAGCAGTTTGTATGGGGCCGGCTACACCTTC,CASSLYGAGYTF
TRBJ2-7,NA,TRBV28,13,NA,TGTGCCAGCAGTCCCCACAATATATACGAGCAGTACTTC,CASSPHNIYEQYF
TRBJ2-3,NA,TRBV28,14,NA,TGTGCCAGCTGTAAGACAGGAAATAAAGATACGCAGTATTTT,CASCKTGNKDTQYF
TRBJ1-1,NA,TRBV7-9,15,NA,TGTGCCAGCAGCTTATTCTCAGGGAAGAACACTGAAGCTTTCTTT,CASSLFSGKNTEAFF
TRBJ2-1,NA,TRBV11-3,14,NA,TGTGCCAGCAGCTTAGATTTCAGGCCGGATGAGCAGTTCTTC,CASSLDFRPDEQFF
TRBJ1-5,NA,TRBV3-1/TRBV3-2,17,NA,TGTGCCAGCAGCCAAGAGCCCTTGGGCCTTAGCAATCAGCCCCAGCATTTT,CASSQEPLGLSNQPQHF
TRBJ1-5,NA,TRBV5-6,13,NA,TGTGCCAGCAGCTTGGGGACGGGTCAGCCCCAGCATTTT,CASSLGTGQPQHF
TRBJ1-6,NA,TRBV24-1,14,NA,TGTGCCACCAGTCTAGGGGGGGCTAATTCACCCCTCCACTTT,CATSLGGANSPLHF
TRBJ1-2,TRBD1,TRBV7-9,14,NA,TGTGCCAGCAGCGTTCCCGGGACAGGGAACGGCTACACCTTC,CASSVPGTGNGYTF
TRBJ2-1,TRBD1,TRBV6-2/TRBV6-3,16,NA,TGTGCCAGCAGTTCCACCCCCTGGACAGGGGGCAATGAGCAGTTCTTC,CASSSTPWTGGNEQFF